This record looks at one TCR beta chain sequence and its context. Antigen: not known. These data come from a study of cytomegalovirus exposure and HLA in healthy donors. Primers included in the PCR were 60 Vbeta and 13 Jbeta primers. Source study methods: In a later analysis, of 80 million or so unique beta chains, roughly 9.9 million appeared in at least two donors. TCRdb's copy holds only in-frame clones and misses some; the assay was immunoSEQ multiplex PCR. Clone size and the V and J calls come from that table; the DNA yielded D and trimming. The sample lists approximately 88,000 clones; 55% to 75% were seen once. J was trimmed by 2 bases and V by 8 bases; bases with no gene match: 5. CDR1 and CDR2 (germline): MNHNY, SVGAGI (reference sequence). The CDR3 extends over 14 amino acids. Study-wide results and limits: A later analysis found most CMV-associated TCR beta chains apparently HLA-restricted. Reportedly, diagnosis of cytomegalovirus status by the classifier showed high specificity and sensitivity. Relative to the approximately 700-donor mean, N-insertions were reportedly fewer in an Asian-associated ancestry cluster in a later analysis.

The chain is built from TRBV6-6 and TRBJ2-1; TRBD2 aligns across 8 bases. The TCR was taken from a man between 60 and 75 years old in good health and CMV-seronegative. The source material was PBMCs. CDR3 region: CASCTSGTYNEQFF. DNA for the CDR3: TGTGCCAGCTGCACTAGCGGAACCTACAATGAGCAGTTCTTC.